The rows below give T cell receptor beta chains drawn from one sample of a study of T cell changes during pregnancy in multiple sclerosis. Profiling relied on immunoSEQ multiplex PCR, and the TCRdb table lists in-frame clones only, not all of them. Of approximately 40,000 clones listed, about 93% are singletons. Sequenced here: CD4+ T cells from peripheral blood mononuclear cells, sampled after pregnancy. All receptors derive from a female donor in good health, enrolled as a control in a pregnancy study. The CDR3 runs from the conserved cysteine through the conserved F or W. Each record gives: clone size, J gene, V gene, D gene, CDR3 DNA, CDR3 protein. A D gene is named only where the DNA matches it firmly. The size of a clone is reported for some rows only, either as once, few or many, or as a class for expanded clones.

>.|TRBJ1-5|TRBV6-5|TRBD1
TGTGCCAGCAGTCCAGGGGGCAGGGGTCAGCCCCAGCATTTT
CASSPGGRGQPQHF
>.|TRBJ2-7|TRBV5-1|TRBD2
TGCGCCAGCATGGAGGCCAGCGGGGGACTCTCCTACGAGCAGTACTTC
CASMEASGGLSYEQYF
>.|TRBJ2-3|TRBV25-1|TRBD1
TGTGCCAGCAGTCCGACAGGGGGCACAGATACGCAGTATTTT
CASSPTGGTDTQYF
>.|TRBJ2-3|TRBV10-3|TRBD2
TGTGCCATCAGTGGGCTAGCGGGGGAGAACACAGATACGCAGTATTTT
CAISGLAGENTDTQYF
>.|TRBJ2-7|TRBV27|TRBD1
TGTGCCAGCAGTTTGTTCCTCCCTCGACAGGGGGCGCGGGTGAACTCCTACGAGCAGTACTTC
CASSLFLPRQGARVNSYEQYF
>.|TRBJ1-3|TRBV27|.
TGTGCCAGCAGTGGTCCGGGATCCACCATATATTTT
CASSGPGSTIYF
>.|TRBJ1-3|TRBV5-6|TRBD1
TGTGCCAGCAGCCCCAGAGGACAGGAAGGATTTGGAAACACCATATATTTT
CASSPRGQEGFGNTIYF
>.|TRBJ2-2|TRBV19|TRBD2
TGTGCCAGTAGTATAGATTTGCGGGGGGGAAACACCGGGGAGCTGTTTTTT
CASSIDLRGGNTGELFF
>.|TRBJ1-1|TRBV30|TRBD1
TGTGCCTGGACCCGACAGGGAGGCACTGAAGCTTTCTTT
CAWTRQGGTEAFF
>.|TRBJ2-3|TRBV29-1|.
TGCAGCGTGACCAGGGCGACGGCAGATACGCAGTATTTT
CSVTRATADTQYF
>.|TRBJ2-7|TRBV5-1|TRBD1
TGCGCCAGCAGCTCCGGACAGGGGGTCTCCTACGAGCAGTACTTC
CASSSGQGVSYEQYF
>.|TRBJ1-5|TRBV7-2|.
TGTGCCAGCAGCTTAGCGGGGGGAAGCAATCAGCCCCAGCATTTT
CASSLAGGSNQPQHF
>.|TRBJ1-1|TRBV4-1|TRBD1
TGCGCCAGCAGCCGGGGGGACAGGGGTCCAAACACTGAAGCTTTCTTT
CASSRGDRGPNTEAFF
>.|TRBJ1-3|TRBV19|.
TGTGCCAGTACCACTTCGGACAGCTCTGGAAACACCATATATTTT
CASTTSDSSGNTIYF
>.|TRBJ2-7|TRBV7-9|TRBD1
TGTGCCAGCAGCTTAGGACAGGGTCGATACGAGCAGTACTTC
CASSLGQGRYEQYF
>.|TRBJ2-3|TRBV30|.
TGTGCCTGGAGTGTACGGGGAGGGGGAGATACGCAGTATTTT
CAWSVRGGGDTQYF
>.|TRBJ1-1|TRBV14|TRBD1
TGTGCCAGCAGCCCTTTCACCGGGACAGGGGGCCAGAACACTGAAGCTTTCTTT
CASSPFTGTGGQNTEAFF
>.|TRBJ1-1|TRBV30|.
TGTGCCTGGAGTGTAAGGACAAGAAACACTGAAGCTTTCTTT
CAWSVRTRNTEAFF
>.|TRBJ1-2|TRBV29-1|TRBD1
TGCAGCGTGGTCCCGGGACAGGGGAGCTATGGCTACACCTTC
CSVVPGQGSYGYTF
>.|TRBJ2-5|TRBV5-4|.
TGTGCCAGCAGCTCCAGGACAGAAGAGACCCAGTACTTC
CASSSRTEETQYF
>once|TRBJ2-1|TRBV5-4|.
TGTGCCAGCTTCCGCGCACAGTACAATGAGCAGTTCTTC
CASFRAQYNEQFF
>.|TRBJ1-6|TRBV30|.
TGTGCCTGGGGGCAGGGCCATTCACCCCTCCACTTT
CAWGQGHSPLHF
>.|TRBJ2-3|TRBV9|TRBD2
TGTGCCAGCAGCGTAGGGCTAGCGGGCACAGATACGCAGTATTTT
CASSVGLAGTDTQYF
>.|TRBJ2-2|TRBV5-4|TRBD2
TGTGCCAGCAGCACTTTGGGACTAGCGGGGGGACCCGGGGAGCTGTTTTTT
CASSTLGLAGGPGELFF
>.|TRBJ2-3|TRBV21-1|.
TGTGCCAGCAGCAAATTCCCAGCGGGAGGGCCCACGCAGTATTTT
CASSKFPAGGPTQYF
>.|TRBJ2-1|TRBV6-1|.
TGTGCCAGCAGTGAATTTGTCAGTCGGTTCTTC
CASSEFVSRFF
>.|TRBJ1-4|TRBV6-5|.
TGTGCCAGCAGTTATTTTGCGGGGGAAAAACTGTTTTTT
CASSYFAGEKLFF
>.|TRBJ1-2|TRBV6-1|TRBD1
TGTGCCAGCAGTGAAACAGGGGGCGGTTGGGATGGCTACACCTTC
CASSETGGGWDGYTF
>.|TRBJ1-3|TRBV11-3|TRBD1
TGTGCCAGCAGCTTCGGGACAGGGGGTGGCTGGTCTGGAAACACCATATATTTT
CASSFGTGGGWSGNTIYF
>.|TRBJ2-1|TRBV27|TRBD2
TGTGCCAGCAGCTACCGACTAGCGGGGCAAAGTAGGGAGCAGTTCTTC
CASSYRLAGQSREQFF
>.|TRBJ1-5|TRBV28|TRBD1
TGTGCCAGCAAAGAGCCGGGGACAGGGTCTCAGCCCCAGCATTTT
CASKEPGTGSQPQHF
>once|TRBJ2-5|TRBV10-3|.
TGTGCCATCAGTGAGACAACGGGCCAAGAGACCCAGTACTTC
CAISETTGQETQYF
>.|TRBJ1-5|TRBV27|.
TGTGCCAGCAGTTCTGGGCCTCCCTTCAATCAGCCCCAGCATTTT
CASSSGPPFNQPQHF
>.|TRBJ2-2|TRBV30|TRBD2
TGTGCCTGGGGACTAGCGGGAGGAGTCGGGGAGCTGTTTTTT
CAWGLAGGVGELFF
>few|TRBJ1-5|TRBV30|TRBD1
TGTGCCTGGAGTGGGTCTTCGGGACAGGGACAGCCCCAGCATTTT
CAWSGSSGQGQPQHF
>.|TRBJ2-2|TRBV27|TRBD2
TGTGCCAGCAGGCCCTCGGGGGGGAACACCGGGGAGCTGTTTTTT
CASRPSGGNTGELFF
>.|TRBJ2-1|TRBV5-4|.
TGTGCCAGCAGCCGAACGTCCGTAGGAGGTAATGAGCAGTTCTTC
CASSRTSVGGNEQFF
>.|TRBJ1-3|TRBV6-1|.
TGTGCCAGCAGTGAAGCCCCTTCTACGGGGACTCACTCTGGAAACACCATATATTTT
CASSEAPSTGTHSGNTIYF
>.|TRBJ2-7|TRBV7-8|.
TGTGCCAGCAGCTTATCACAGACCGGCTACGAGCAGTACTTC
CASSLSQTGYEQYF
>.|TRBJ1-1|TRBV7-2|TRBD1
TGTGCCAGCAGCTGGGGACAGCCAGGGGGCACTGAAGCTTTCTTT
CASSWGQPGGTEAFF
>.|TRBJ2-1|TRBV4-1|.
TGCGCCAGCAGCCATGACGAGGCAGGGGCCTACAATGAGCAGTTCTTC
CASSHDEAGAYNEQFF
>.|TRBJ1-2|TRBV5-4|TRBD1
TGTGCCAGCAGCAGGGACAGTGCTAACTATGGCTACACCTTC
CASSRDSANYGYTF
>.|TRBJ1-1|TRBV6-5|.
TGTGCCAGCAGTTATCCAGGAAACACTGAAGCTTTCTTT
CASSYPGNTEAFF
>.|TRBJ2-2|TRBV2|TRBD2
TGTGCCAGCGCACCAGGACTAGCGATCGGGGAGCTGTTTTTT
CASAPGLAIGELFF
>.|TRBJ2-6|TRBV12-5|.
TGTGCTAGTGGTTTGGAACTGGCCGGACACAACTCTGGGGCCAACGTCCTGACTTTC
CASGLELAGHNSGANVLTF
>.|TRBJ1-1|TRBV4-2|TRBD1
TGTGCCAGCAGCCAAGACCCGGGACAGGGGTTTGAAGCTTTCTTT
CASSQDPGQGFEAFF
>.|TRBJ2-7|TRBV27|.
TGTGCCAGCACCACAGGTAGCGGTTCCTACGAGCAGTACTTC
CASTTGSGSYEQYF
>.|TRBJ1-1|TRBV7-9|.
TGTGCCAGCAGCCCCGCGACTGAAGCTTTCTTT
CASSPATEAFF
>.|TRBJ2-1|TRBV4-1|.
TGCGCCAGCAGCCAAGTACTCCCCATCGGTGAGCAGTTCTTC
CASSQVLPIGEQFF
>.|TRBJ1-1|TRBV7-9|.
TGTGCCAGCAGCCCCCATACCACGGTTAACACTGAAGCTTTCTTT
CASSPHTTVNTEAFF
>.|TRBJ2-3|TRBV19|.
TGTGCCAGTAGTATGTGGGGGGGCCTCGCAGATACGCAGTATTTT
CASSMWGGLADTQYF
>.|TRBJ2-1|TRBV7-2|.
TGTGCCAGCACCACAGGAACGAACTACAATGAGCAGTTCTTC
CASTTGTNYNEQFF
>.|TRBJ1-1|TRBV5-1|.
TGCGCCAGCAGCTTGGCCGGGGGGGGCGCCATGAACACTGAAGCTTTCTTT
CASSLAGGGAMNTEAFF
>.|TRBJ1-2|TRBV25-1|.
TGTGCCAGCAGTGAAGGCGGGGAGGGCACCTTC
CASSEGGEGTF